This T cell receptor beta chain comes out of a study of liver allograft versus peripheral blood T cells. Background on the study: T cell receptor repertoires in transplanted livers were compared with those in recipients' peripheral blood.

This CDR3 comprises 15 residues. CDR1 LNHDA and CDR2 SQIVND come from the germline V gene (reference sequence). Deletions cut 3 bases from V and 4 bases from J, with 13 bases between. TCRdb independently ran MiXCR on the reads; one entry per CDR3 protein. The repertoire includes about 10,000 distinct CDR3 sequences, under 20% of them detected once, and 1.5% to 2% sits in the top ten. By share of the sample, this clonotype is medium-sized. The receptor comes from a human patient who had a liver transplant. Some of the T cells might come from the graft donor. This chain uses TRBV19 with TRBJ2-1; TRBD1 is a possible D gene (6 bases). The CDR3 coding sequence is TGTGCCAGTAGTATCGAAGGGGGACCATACAATGAGCAGTTCTTC. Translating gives CASSIEGGPYNEQFF.